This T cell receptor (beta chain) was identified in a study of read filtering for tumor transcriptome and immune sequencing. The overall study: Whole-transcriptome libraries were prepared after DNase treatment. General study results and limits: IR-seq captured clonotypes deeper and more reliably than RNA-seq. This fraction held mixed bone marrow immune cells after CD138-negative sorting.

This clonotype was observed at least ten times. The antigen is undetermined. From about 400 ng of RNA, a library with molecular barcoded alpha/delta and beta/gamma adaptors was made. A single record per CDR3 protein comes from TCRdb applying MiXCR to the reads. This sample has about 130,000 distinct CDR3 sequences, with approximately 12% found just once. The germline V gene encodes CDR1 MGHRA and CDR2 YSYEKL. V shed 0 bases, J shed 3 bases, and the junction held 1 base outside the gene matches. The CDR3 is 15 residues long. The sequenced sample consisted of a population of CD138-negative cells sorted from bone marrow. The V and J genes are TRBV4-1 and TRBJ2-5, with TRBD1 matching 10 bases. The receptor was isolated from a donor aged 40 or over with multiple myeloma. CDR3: CASSQDGTGEETQYF. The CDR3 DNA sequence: TGCGCCAGCAGCCAAGATGGGACAGGGGAAGAGACCCAGTACTTC.